This passage covers 27 T cell receptor beta chains from one sample sequenced in a study of metastatic and nonmetastatic thyroid tumors. Using MiXCR, TCRdb re-called clones from the PCR reads. Counted here are some 27,000 clones, around 3.9% occurring once; the ten biggest clones make up 3% to 3.5%. No patient had received any treatment before thyroid surgery. Source material: blood. Receptor source: a male donor with papillary thyroid cancer or a benign thyroid nodule (not recorded which). Some clones in this sample may be carry-over from other donors' samples.

This clone came up many times. This sequence may be a read error, since a much larger clone differs from it by one base. No conserved phenylalanine or tryptophan is present at the end of the CDR3, so a read error is the likely explanation. The chain employs TRBV4-1 and TRBJ1-6; no clear D gene. Germline V CDR1 and CDR2: MGHRA, YSYEKL. V was trimmed by 1 base and J by 9 bases, leaving 7 bases between them. The CDR3 spans 13 residues. This CDR3 reads CASSQVLGSPLHL. CDR3 DNA sequence: TGCGCCAGCAGCCAAGTTTTAGGTTCACCCCTCCACCTT.

The V and J genes are TRBV12-3 or TRBV12-4 and TRBJ1-1, with no clear D. V was shortened by 3 bases and J by 3 bases, with 11 bases between the two germline ends. The CDR3 is 14 residues long. The chain's CDR3 is CASSFCSAHTEAFF. The CDR3 region has the DNA TGTGCCAGCAGTTTCTGCAGTGCGCACACTGAAGCTTTCTTT.

Concerning this clone itself: This may arise from a read error, as a much more abundant clone is one base away. The chain uses TRBV29-1 and TRBJ1-1; D not resolved. The CDR3 runs to 10 residues. CDR1 and CDR2 (germline): SQVTM, ANQGSEA. Trimming pared 7 bases from V and 8 bases from J, leaving 11 bases between. This CDR3 reads CSGEQWEAFF. The CDR3, as DNA: TGCAGCGGCGAGCAGTGGGAAGCTTTCTTT.

Remarks on this clone: Its ends do not fully match the called genes, so a read error is possible. J is TRBJ2-3 and V is TRBV5-1, with 7 bases lining up with TRBD2. Germline-derived CDR1 and CDR2 are SGHRS and YFSETQ. CDR3 length: 14 amino acids. The CDR3 protein is CASSGGGSTDTQYF. CDR3 nucleotides: TGCGCCAGCAGTGGGGGAGGGTCCACAGATACACAGTATTTT.

The chain couples TRBV30 to TRBJ2-2; a possible D gene is TRBD1 (6 bases). CDR1 GTSNPN and CDR2 SVGIG come from the germline V gene (reference sequence). With 1 base removed from V and 3 bases from J, the gap between germline ends came to 12 bases. The CDR3 has 15 amino acids. CDR3 DNA sequence: TGTGCCTGGAGTGCGAGGGGGATTCACACCGGGGAGCTGTTTTTT. This encodes CAWSARGIHTGELFF.

This clone was observed many times. This chain uses TRBV20-1 with TRBJ2-1; TRBD1 aligns across 9 bases. CDR3 length: 14 amino acids. The germline CDR1 and CDR2 sequences are DFQATT and SNEGSKA (reference sequence). V lost 5 bases to trimming and J lost 7 bases; unmatched junction nucleotides: 9. CDR3 DNA: TGCAGTGCTTCGGACAGGGGAAGAGGAAATGAGCAGTTCTTC. This gives the protein CSASDRGRGNEQFF.

In its sample, this clone was seen many times. The rearrangement joins TRBV7-9 to TRBJ2-6; either TRBD1 or TRBD2 may fit D (5 bases each). From germline, CDR1 is SEHNR and CDR2 FQNEAQ (reference sequence). The CDR3 length is 17 residues. V was shortened by 3 bases and J by 0 bases, with 12 bases between the two germline ends. This CDR3 reads CASSFSGAPSGANVLTF. The CDR3 nucleotides are TGTGCCAGCAGCTTCTCCGGGGCCCCCTCTGGGGCCAACGTCCTGACTTTC.

This clone is medium-sized within its sample. The rearrangement links TRBV19 to TRBJ1-5; D uncertain. This CDR3 is built from 15 residues. V gave up 5 bases and J gave up 3 bases, with 14 bases separating them. In germline, CDR1 is LNHDA, CDR2 SQIVND (reference sequence). The CDR3 region has the DNA TGTGCCAGTAGTCCGACCTACTTCGCCAATCAGCCCCAGCATTTT. Translating gives CASSPTYFANQPQHF.

This clone was detected only a few times. The genes are TRBV5-1 and TRBJ2-7, with a tentative D call TRBD1 (6 bases). Germline loops: CDR1 SGHRS, CDR2 YFSETQ. V shed 4 bases and J shed 2 bases, with 19 bases lying between them. There are 16 residues in the CDR3. The CDR3 region has the DNA TGCGCCAGCAGCCCCAATATCGCCAGGGGAGCCTACGAGCAGTACTTC. Encoded protein: CASSPNIARGAYEQYF.

There are a few counts of this clone. Just one base apart from a much larger clone, this may be a read error. This chain joins TRBV11-2 and TRBJ2-3; D is possibly TRBD1 (5 bases). The CDR3 sequence is 11 residues long. Germline lookup yields CDR1 SGHAT and CDR2 FQNNGV. The CDR3 spells CASRDRDTRYF. In DNA, the CDR3 is TGTGCCAGCAGAGACAGAGATACGCGGTATTTT.

This clone was counted ten times or more. The chain is built from TRBV9 and TRBJ2-1; D is ambiguous. The CDR3 is 14 amino acids. Germline V gives CDR1 SGDLS, CDR2 YYNGEE. V was clipped by 7 bases and J by 0 bases, with 11 bases between them. The CDR3 reads CASAAQSSYNEQFF. The CDR3 coding sequence is TGTGCCAGCGCGGCGCAAAGCTCCTACAATGAGCAGTTCTTC.

The rearrangement uses TRBV6-1 and TRBJ1-2; no definite D call. Germline V CDR1 and CDR2: MNHNS, SASEGT. Trimming removed 5 bases at V and 5 bases at J, with 12 bases between. The CDR3 has 13 residues. This CDR3 reads CASSPQGPYGYTF. For the CDR3, the DNA is TGTGCCAGCAGTCCACAAGGCCCTTATGGCTACACCTTC.

This clone was detected many times. The rearrangement links TRBV5-6 to TRBJ2-7; 10 nucleotides match TRBD1. Looked up from germline, CDR1 is SGHDT and CDR2 is YYEEEE. Germline trimming cut 4 bases from V and 2 bases from J; bases unmatched to any gene: 6. This CDR3 is 15 amino acids long. Written as DNA, the CDR3 is TGTGCCAGCAGCCACCGGGACAGGGGTCCCTACGAGCAGTACTTC. Translation gives CASSHRDRGPYEQYF.

CDR3 amino acids: CASTGLAGGLETQYF. The CDR3 nucleotides are TGTGCCAGTACAGGACTAGCGGGGGGCCTTGAGACCCAGTACTTC. This sequence joins TRBV19 and TRBJ2-5; 14 nucleotides align to TRBD2. The length of the CDR3 is 15 residues. The germline CDR1 and CDR2 sequences are LNHDA and SQIVND (reference sequence). V lost 7 bases to trimming and J lost 5 bases; unmatched junction nucleotides: 6. The full variable domain, its missing parts supplied by reference TRBV19 and TRBJ2-5, is DGGITQSPKYLFRKEGQNVTLSCEQNLNHDAMYWYRQDPGQGLRLIYYSQIVNDFQKGDIAEGYSVSREKKESFPLTVTSAQKNPTAFYLCASTGLAGGLETQYFGPGTRLLVL.

At least ten counts were recorded for this clone. The chain links TRBV2 to TRBJ1-1; possible D gene TRBD1, 6 bases. From germline, CDR1 is SNHLY and CDR2 FYNNEI. The CDR3 covers 12 residues. With 3 bases removed from V and 4 bases from J, the gap between germline ends came to 6 bases. The DNA for the CDR3 is TGTGCCAGCAGTGAGGGGGCCACTGAAGCTTTCTTT. Amino acids: CASSEGATEAFF.

This clone was seen many times. V gene TRBV6-4 combines with J gene TRBJ1-1; the D is unclear. Trimming shortened V by 4 bases and J by 2 bases, and 8 bases separated the two germline ends. The CDR3 is 13 amino acids. CDR1 and CDR2 (germline): MRHNA, SNTAGT. The CDR3 spells CASSASENTEAFF. The CDR3 bases are TGTGCCAGCAGTGCGTCCGAAAACACTGAAGCTTTCTTT.

The chain combines TRBV10-2 with TRBJ2-7; 7 bases match TRBD2. CDR1 is WSHSY and CDR2 is SAAADI in the germline V gene. With V trimmed by 6 bases and J by 7 bases, 18 bases remained unmatched. The length of the CDR3 is 16 residues. The DNA of the CDR3 is TGCGCCAGCAGCCTATCCGCCGGGACTAAGGCGGGGGAGCAGTACTTC. Amino acids: CASSLSAGTKAGEQYF.

This clone was observed at least ten times. The chain recombines TRBV5-1 with TRBJ2-7; 7 positions match TRBD2. The CDR3 spans 15 residues. With V trimmed by 1 base and J by 2 bases, 6 bases remained unmatched. Germline CDR1 and CDR2: SGHRS and YFSETQ. CDR3: CASSLWPSGTYEQYF. The CDR3 DNA reads TGCGCCAGCAGCTTGTGGCCTAGCGGAACCTACGAGCAGTACTTC.

The rearrangement links TRBV20-1 to TRBJ1-3; possible D gene TRBD1, 6 bases. This CDR3 is built from 13 residues. V was pared by 6 bases and J by 0 bases, with 9 bases between. Germline assignment: CDR1 DFQATT and CDR2 SNEGSKA (reference sequence). The DNA for the CDR3 is TGCAGTGCCCGCAGGGGCTCTGGAAACACCATATATTTT. It codes for CSARRGSGNTIYF.

In this sample, this clone turned up many times. The J gene is TRBJ2-7, the V gene TRBV9, with D unclear. The V gene's germline CDR1 is SGDLS and CDR2 YYNGEE. Deletions cut 0 bases from V and 4 bases from J, with 20 bases between. The CDR3 is 17 residues long. The CDR3 DNA sequence: TGTGCCAGCAGCGTAGGAGGCGGCAGCCGCGGTAGATACGAGCAGTACTTC. It specifies CASSVGGGSRGRYEQYF.

CDR3 DNA sequence: TGTGCCAGCGACAGGGCCAGAAACACCATATATTTT. This sequence encodes CASDRARNTIYF. V usage is TRBV6-1 and J usage is TRBJ1-3; the match to TRBD1 covers 7 bases. Trimming removed 8 bases from V and 5 bases from J; junction bases left unmatched: 3. CDR1 is MNHNS, CDR2 SASEGT, per germline. The CDR3 covers 12 residues.

This clone appeared many times. The V call is TRBV20-1, the J call TRBJ2-1; 9 bases line up with TRBD2. The CDR3 runs 16 residues. J was trimmed by 3 bases and V by 6 bases; bases with no gene match: 12. Germline loops: CDR1 DFQATT, CDR2 SNEGSKA (reference sequence). CDR3 DNA sequence: TGCAGTGCCCCCGTAAGGGCTAGCGGGGACTACAATGAGCAGTTCTTC. Translating it yields CSAPVRASGDYNEQFF.

In this sample, this clone turned up many times. This may be a read error: a much more frequent sequence differs by one nucleotide. Within the sample, other DNA sequences also encode this same CDR3. The rearrangement uses TRBV5-1 and TRBJ1-2; TRBD1 is a possible D gene (5 bases). This CDR3 contains 16 residues. Germline assignment: CDR1 SGHRS and CDR2 YFSETQ. V lost 4 bases, J lost 2 bases, and 18 bases lay in between. This CDR3 is CASSGDPGRANYGYTF. DNA of the CDR3: TGCGCCAGCAGCGGGGACCCAGGGAGAGCAAACTATGGCTACACCTTC.

This rearrangement joins TRBV12-3 or TRBV12-4 to TRBJ2-7; 9 bases are shared with TRBD2. V shed 8 bases, J shed 4 bases, and the junction held 9 bases outside the gene matches. The CDR3 extends over 14 amino acids. DNA of the CDR3: TGTGCCAGCCCAGGAACAGCGGGGGGTTACGAGCAGTACTTC. This encodes CASPGTAGGYEQYF.

CDR3 nucleotides: TGTGCCAGCACTTACCGGATGGCGGGAGAGCCAGACAATGAGCAGTTCTTC. Translated: CASTYRMAGEPDNEQFF. The chain carries TRBV6-9 and TRBJ2-1; TRBD2 aligns across 7 bases. Trimming removed 7 bases from V and 5 bases from J; junction bases left unmatched: 17. The CDR3 contains 17 residues. Germline CDR1 reads MNHGY; CDR2 reads SVAAGI.

V usage is TRBV5-1 and J usage is TRBJ2-1; 9 bases fit TRBD2. V shed 4 bases, J shed 0 bases, and the junction held 5 bases outside the gene matches. The CDR3 loop spans 16 amino acids. CDR1 is SGHRS and CDR2 is YFSETQ in the germline V gene. The CDR3 loop reads CASSHISGSSYNEQFF. CDR3 bases: TGCGCCAGCAGCCACATTAGCGGGAGCTCCTACAATGAGCAGTTCTTC.

By sample share, this clone is medium-sized. The genes are TRBV24-1 and TRBJ2-2, with 7 bases identical to TRBD1. CDR1 is KGHDR and CDR2 is SFDVKD in the germline V gene. V lost 2 bases to trimming and J lost 1 base; unmatched junction nucleotides: 3. The CDR3 extends over 16 amino acids. CDR3 DNA: TGTGCCACCAGTGATTCTTGGGACAGGAACACCGGGGAGCTGTTTTTT. Protein: CATSDSWDRNTGELFF.